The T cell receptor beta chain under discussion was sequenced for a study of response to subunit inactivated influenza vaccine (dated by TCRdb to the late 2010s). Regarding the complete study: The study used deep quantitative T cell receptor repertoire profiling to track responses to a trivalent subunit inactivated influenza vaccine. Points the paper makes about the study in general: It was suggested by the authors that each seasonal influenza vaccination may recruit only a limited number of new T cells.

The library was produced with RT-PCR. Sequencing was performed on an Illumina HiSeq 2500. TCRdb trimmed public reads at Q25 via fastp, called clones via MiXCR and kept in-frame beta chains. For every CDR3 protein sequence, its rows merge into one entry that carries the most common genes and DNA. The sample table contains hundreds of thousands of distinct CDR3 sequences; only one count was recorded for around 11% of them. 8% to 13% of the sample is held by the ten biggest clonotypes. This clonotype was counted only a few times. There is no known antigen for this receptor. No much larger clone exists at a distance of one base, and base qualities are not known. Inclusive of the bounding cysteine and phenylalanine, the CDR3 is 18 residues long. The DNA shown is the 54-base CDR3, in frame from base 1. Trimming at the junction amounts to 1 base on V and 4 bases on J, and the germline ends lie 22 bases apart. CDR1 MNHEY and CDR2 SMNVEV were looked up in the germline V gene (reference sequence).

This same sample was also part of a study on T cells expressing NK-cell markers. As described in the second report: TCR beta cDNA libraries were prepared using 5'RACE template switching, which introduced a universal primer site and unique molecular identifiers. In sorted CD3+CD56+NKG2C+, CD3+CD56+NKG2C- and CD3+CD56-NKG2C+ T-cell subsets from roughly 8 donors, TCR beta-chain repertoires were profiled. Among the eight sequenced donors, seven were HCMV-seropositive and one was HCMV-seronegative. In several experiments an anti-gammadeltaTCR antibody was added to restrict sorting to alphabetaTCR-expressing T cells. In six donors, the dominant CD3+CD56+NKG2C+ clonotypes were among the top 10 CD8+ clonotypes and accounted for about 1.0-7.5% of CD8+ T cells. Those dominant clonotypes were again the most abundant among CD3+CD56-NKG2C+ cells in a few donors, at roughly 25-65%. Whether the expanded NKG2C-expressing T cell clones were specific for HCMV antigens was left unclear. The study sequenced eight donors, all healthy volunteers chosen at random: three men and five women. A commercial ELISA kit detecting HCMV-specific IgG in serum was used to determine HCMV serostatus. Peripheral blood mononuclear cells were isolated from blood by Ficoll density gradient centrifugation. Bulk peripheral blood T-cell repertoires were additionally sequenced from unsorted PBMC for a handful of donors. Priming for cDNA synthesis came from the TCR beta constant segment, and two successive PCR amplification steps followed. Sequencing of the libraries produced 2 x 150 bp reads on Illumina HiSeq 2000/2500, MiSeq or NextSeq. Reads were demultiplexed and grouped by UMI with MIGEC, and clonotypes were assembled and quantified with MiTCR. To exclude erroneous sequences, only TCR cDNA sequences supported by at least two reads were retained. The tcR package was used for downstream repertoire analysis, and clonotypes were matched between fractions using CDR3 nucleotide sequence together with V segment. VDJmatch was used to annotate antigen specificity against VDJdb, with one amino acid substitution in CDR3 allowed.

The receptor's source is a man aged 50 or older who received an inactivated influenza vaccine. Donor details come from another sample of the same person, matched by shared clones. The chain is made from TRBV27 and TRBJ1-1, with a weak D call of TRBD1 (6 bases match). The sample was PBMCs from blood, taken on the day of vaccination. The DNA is TGTGCCAGCAGTTTATTTTTTGCTGGGGGCAACCCTCCCACTGAAGCTTTCTTT. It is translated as CASSLFFAGGNPPTEAFF.